These T cell receptor beta chains were read from a single sample in a study of human T cells and chemical hapten exposure. TCRdb recomputed calls from the RACE reads with MiXCR, one row per CDR3 protein. The table lists some 400,000 distinct CDR3 sequences, about 4.8% of them singletons. The source was whole blood, collected in connection with sensitization to the hapten diphenylcyclopropenone (DPC). These receptors were taken from a woman between 50 and 59 years old with alopecia areata. Some clones in this sample may be carry-over from other donors' samples. CDR3s include the opening cysteine and the closing phenylalanine or tryptophan. A D gene is named only where the DNA matches it firmly. Expanded clones are given a class, and other clones once, few, many or no size at all.

v_gene: TRBV30
j_gene: TRBJ2-7
abundance: few
d_gene: -
CDR3nt: TGTGCCTGGAGCGAGAAGGCCCTCCTAGAATACTTC
CDR3aa: CAWSEKALLEYF

v_gene: TRBV18
j_gene: TRBJ2-3
abundance: many
d_gene: TRBD2
CDR3nt: TGTGCCAGCTCACCAGGGACTAGAGTCAACCAGTATTTT
CDR3aa: CASSPGTRVNQYF

v_gene: TRBV4-1
j_gene: TRBJ1-1
abundance: few
d_gene: TRBD1
CDR3nt: TGCGCCAGCAGCCAAGTGGGGGACAGGAGCCCTGAAGCTTTCTTT
CDR3aa: CASSQVGDRSPEAFF

v_gene: TRBV7-9
j_gene: TRBJ2-2
abundance: -
d_gene: -
CDR3nt: TGTGCCAGCAGCCTCGCCATAGCTTCTGACACCGGGGAGCTGTTTTTT
CDR3aa: CASSLAIASDTGELFF

v_gene: TRBV25-1
j_gene: TRBJ1-2
abundance: few
d_gene: -
CDR3nt: TGTGCCAGCAGTGAAACCGGTGTTAGAAACTATGGCTACACCTTC
CDR3aa: CASSETGVRNYGYTF

v_gene: TRBV7-9
j_gene: TRBJ2-2
abundance: many
d_gene: -
CDR3nt: TGTGCCAGCAGCTTTACAGGTTTCGGCACCGGGGAGCTGTTTTTT
CDR3aa: CASSFTGFGTGELFF

v_gene: TRBV21-1
j_gene: TRBJ2-5
abundance: -
d_gene: -
CDR3nt: TGTGCCAGCAGCAAAGGCAGATGCCAAGAGACCCAGTACTTC
CDR3aa: CASSKGRCQETQYF

v_gene: TRBV25-1
j_gene: TRBJ1-4
abundance: -
d_gene: TRBD1
CDR3nt: TGTGCCAGCAGTGAAAAGGACAGGGTGAGAGAAAAACTGTTTTTT
CDR3aa: CASSEKDRVREKLFF

v_gene: TRBV5-1
j_gene: TRBJ2-7
abundance: few
d_gene: -
CDR3nt: TGCGCCAGCAGCTTTAGGACGGACAGCTCCTACGAGCAGTACTTC
CDR3aa: CASSFRTDSSYEQYF

v_gene: TRBV12-3/TRBV12-4
j_gene: TRBJ1-1
abundance: few
d_gene: -
CDR3nt: TGTGCCAGCAGTTTAAGGGGAACTTTCTTT
CDR3aa: CASSLRGTFF

v_gene: TRBV7-8
j_gene: TRBJ2-5
abundance: many
d_gene: -
CDR3nt: TGTGCCAGCAGCTTAGTATCCATCGGGTTCGGGGGACAGCAAGAGACCCAGTACTTC
CDR3aa: CASSLVSIGFGGQQETQYF

v_gene: TRBV5-1
j_gene: TRBJ2-3
abundance: many
d_gene: -
CDR3nt: TGCGCCAGCAGCTTGGCAGGGGAAGATACGCAGTATTTT
CDR3aa: CASSLAGEDTQYF

v_gene: TRBV4-2
j_gene: TRBJ2-3
abundance: many
d_gene: -
CDR3nt: TGTGCCAGCAGCCAAGACCCTAGCAGTTACACAGATACGCAGTATTTT
CDR3aa: CASSQDPSSYTDTQYF

v_gene: TRBV2
j_gene: TRBJ2-1
abundance: few
d_gene: -
CDR3nt: TGTGCCAGCAGTGAAAGGGACCCGACTATGTGGGGCTCCTACAATGAGCAGTTCTTC
CDR3aa: CASSERDPTMWGSYNEQFF

v_gene: TRBV27
j_gene: TRBJ2-7
abundance: -
d_gene: TRBD2
CDR3nt: TGTGCCAGCAGCCGTACTAGCGGGTTGGGCGAGCAGTACTTC
CDR3aa: CASSRTSGLGEQYF

v_gene: TRBV9
j_gene: TRBJ2-1
abundance: many
d_gene: TRBD2
CDR3nt: TGTGCCAGCAGCGTGGGTAGCGGGAGGTCGAATGAGCAGTTCTTC
CDR3aa: CASSVGSGRSNEQFF

v_gene: TRBV7-7
j_gene: TRBJ2-5
abundance: few
d_gene: -
CDR3nt: TGTGCCAGCAGCTTAGAGGCAGGGTTCCCAGAGACCCAGTACTTC
CDR3aa: CASSLEAGFPETQYF

v_gene: TRBV3-1
j_gene: TRBJ1-4
abundance: -
d_gene: TRBD1
CDR3nt: TGTGCCAGCAGCCAAGAGGGACAGCAAGCTTGGGAAAAACTGTTTTTT
CDR3aa: CASSQEGQQAWEKLFF

v_gene: TRBV29-1
j_gene: TRBJ1-1
abundance: -
d_gene: -
CDR3nt: TGCAGCGTTACAATGATCACTGAAGCTTTCTTT
CDR3aa: CSVTMITEAFF

v_gene: TRBV6-1
j_gene: TRBJ2-1
abundance: many
d_gene: -
CDR3nt: TGTGCCAGCAGTGAAGCCCCCAGCGGCTGGTACAATGAGCAGTTCTTC
CDR3aa: CASSEAPSGWYNEQFF

v_gene: TRBV27
j_gene: TRBJ1-4
abundance: few
d_gene: -
CDR3nt: TGTGCCAGCAGTTTATCCAGAACTAATGAAAAACTGTTTTTT
CDR3aa: CASSLSRTNEKLFF

v_gene: TRBV7-9
j_gene: TRBJ2-2
abundance: few
d_gene: -
CDR3nt: TGTGCCAGCAGCTTCCCCGAGGCTGAGAACACCGGGGAGCTGTTTTTT
CDR3aa: CASSFPEAENTGELFF

v_gene: TRBV6-2/TRBV6-3
j_gene: TRBJ2-1
abundance: -
d_gene: -
CDR3nt: TGTGCCAGCAGTTGGTCTCCCAATGAGCAGTTCTTC
CDR3aa: CASSWSPNEQFF

v_gene: TRBV18
j_gene: TRBJ2-3
abundance: once
d_gene: TRBD2
CDR3nt: TGTGCCAGCTCACCCGGGACTAGCATGGATACGCAGTATTTT
CDR3aa: CASSPGTSMDTQYF

v_gene: TRBV3-1
j_gene: TRBJ2-4
abundance: many
d_gene: -
CDR3nt: TGTGCCAGCAGCCAAGCGGCTAGCCAGCTCAAAAACATTCAGTACTTC
CDR3aa: CASSQAASQLKNIQYF

v_gene: TRBV7-2
j_gene: TRBJ1-5
abundance: many
d_gene: -
CDR3nt: TGTGCCAGCAGTTGGACAGATCAGCCCCAGCATTTT
CDR3aa: CASSWTDQPQHF

v_gene: TRBV21-1
j_gene: TRBJ1-4
abundance: many
d_gene: -
CDR3nt: TGTGCCAGCAGCATCCGGGGAGCCACTAATGAAAAACTGTTTTTT
CDR3aa: CASSIRGATNEKLFF

v_gene: TRBV7-9
j_gene: TRBJ1-2
abundance: many
d_gene: -
CDR3nt: TGTGCCAGCAGAAGCGCGGTAAACTATGGCTACACCTTC
CDR3aa: CASRSAVNYGYTF

v_gene: TRBV14
j_gene: TRBJ1-1
abundance: -
d_gene: -
CDR3nt: TGTGCCAGCAGCCAAGTCCGGGGGCCCCACACTGAAGCTTTCTTT
CDR3aa: CASSQVRGPHTEAFF

v_gene: TRBV20-1
j_gene: TRBJ1-2
abundance: few
d_gene: TRBD1
CDR3nt: TGCAGTGCCGAGACAGGGGGCAACTATGGCTACACCTTC
CDR3aa: CSAETGGNYGYTF

v_gene: TRBV14
j_gene: TRBJ2-7
abundance: many
d_gene: -
CDR3nt: TGTGCCAGCAGCCAAGGGCCGGGCCCTATCTACGAGCAGTACTTC
CDR3aa: CASSQGPGPIYEQYF

v_gene: TRBV30
j_gene: TRBJ2-3
abundance: few
d_gene: -
CDR3nt: TGTGCCTGGAGTGGGGCCCTTCGCACAGATACGCAGTATTTT
CDR3aa: CAWSGALRTDTQYF

v_gene: TRBV7-8
j_gene: TRBJ2-5
abundance: few
d_gene: TRBD2
CDR3nt: TGTGCCAGCACCCACCCCCGGGCTAGCGGGAGTGAGACCCAGTACTTC
CDR3aa: CASTHPRASGSETQYF

v_gene: TRBV5-6
j_gene: TRBJ1-2
abundance: few
d_gene: -
CDR3nt: TGTGCCAGCAGCTTGGCCCTGGGCGACAGCTATGGCTACACCTTC
CDR3aa: CASSLALGDSYGYTF

v_gene: TRBV6-2/TRBV6-3
j_gene: TRBJ2-1
abundance: -
d_gene: -
CDR3nt: TGTGCCAGCAGTTTAGGGCAGTTATCCTACAATGAGCAGTTCTTC
CDR3aa: CASSLGQLSYNEQFF

v_gene: TRBV7-2
j_gene: TRBJ1-5
abundance: many
d_gene: -
CDR3nt: TGTGCCAGCAGCTTAGCGATAGCAACTCAGCCCCAGCATTTT
CDR3aa: CASSLAIATQPQHF